The 19 T cell receptor beta chains given below trace back to one sample, sequenced in a study of blood T cell repertoires in COVID-19 (TCRdb year 2020). Libraries were constructed by the immunoSEQ multiplex PCR assay. TCRdb carries this immuneACCESS record with in-frame sequences only. Its versions omit some clonotypes, under half of them owing to an unresolved V gene in the studies checked, with the rest unexplained. In all, the sample holds about 110,000 clones, and about 80% of those were seen once. The leading ten clones occupy approximately 4.1% of the sample. Sequencing was carried out using peripheral blood. These receptor sequences come from a woman aged 70 to 79 with acute or convalescent COVID-19.

This clone was counted a few times. This rearrangement joins TRBV5-1 to TRBJ2-7; 8 bases are a match to TRBD2. The CDR3 totals 17 residues. The V segment lost 3 bases and the J segment 5 bases; nucleotides outside the gene matches: 16. From germline, CDR1 is SGHRS and CDR2 YFSETQ. The CDR3 region is CASSSGLWASGSDEQYF. CDR3 coding DNA: TGCGCCAGCAGCTCCGGCCTCTGGGCTAGCGGGTCCGACGAGCAGTACTTC.

The J gene is TRBJ2-1, the V gene TRBV30; 8 bases line up with TRBD2. Germline loops: CDR1 GTSNPN, CDR2 SVGIG (reference sequence). The CDR3 is 11 residues long. V lost 2 bases, J lost 10 bases, and 1 base stayed unmatched. CDR3 in DNA: TGTGCCTGGAGTCAGCGGGAGGAGCAGTTCTTC. Protein sequence: CAWSQREEQFF.

This clone was recorded once. This sequence joins TRBV6-5 and TRBJ2-2; TRBD2 matches at 8 bases. This CDR3 region has 15 residues. Trimming took 2 bases from V and 5 from J; bases not matched to a gene: 4. The germline V gene encodes CDR1 MNHEY and CDR2 SVGAGI. The CDR3 region is CASSYPASGTGELFF. The CDR3 DNA follows: TGTGCCAGCAGTTACCCGGCTAGCGGGACCGGGGAGCTGTTTTTT.

The chain joins TRBV10-3 to TRBJ2-7, with D possibly being TRBD2 (5 bases). Germline lookup yields CDR1 ENHRY and CDR2 SYGVKD. The CDR3 spans 15 residues. Trimming cost V 0 bases and J 5 bases, with 14 bases left between them. The CDR3 DNA follows: TGTGCCATCAGTGAGTCGAGTCTAGCTGGGAACGAGCAGTACTTC. This codes for CAISESSLAGNEQYF.

This clone was counted between two and nine times. V gene TRBV10-3 combines with J gene TRBJ1-4; D not resolved. The CDR3 consists of 14 residues. Trimming cost V 0 bases and J 3 bases, with 5 bases left between them. The germline gives CDR1 ENHRY, CDR2 SYGVKD. This CDR3 is CAISESGSNEKLFF. The CDR3 region has the DNA TGTGCCATCAGTGAGTCTGGCTCTAATGAAAAACTGTTTTTT.

This sequence joins TRBV11-1 and TRBJ2-6; the D is unclear. Trimming removed 4 bases from V and 0 bases from J, with 7 bases in between. The CDR3 is 15 residues long. Germline-derived CDR1 and CDR2 are SGHAT and FQDESV (reference sequence). In DNA, the CDR3 is TGTGCCAGCAGCTCCAGTTCCTCTGGGGCCAACGTCCTGACTTTC. As protein: CASSSSSSGANVLTF.

This clone occurred once. The chain has TRBV19 and TRBJ1-4; D remains unclear. From germline, CDR1 is LNHDA and CDR2 SQIVND (reference sequence). The V end was cut by 6 bases, the J end by 2 bases, with 10 bases between. The CDR3 is 14 residues long. CDR3 in amino acids: CASSPIGTNEKLFF. In nucleotides, the CDR3 is TGTGCCAGTAGCCCAATCGGGACTAATGAAAAACTGTTTTTT.

The rearrangement uses TRBV28 and TRBJ2-7, with TRBD2 identical over 10 bases. This CDR3 comprises 19 residues. Germline V gives CDR1 MDHEN, CDR2 SYDVKM. With 1 base clipped from V and 6 bases from J, the junction kept 18 bases outside the gene matches. The CDR3 DNA is TGTGCCAGCAGTTTATATGGGACTAGCGTGAGAAGGAACCGGCGCGAGCAGTACTTC. It specifies CASSLYGTSVRRNRREQYF.

The chain is built from TRBV7-9 and TRBJ1-2; no clear D gene. Germline V gene lookup returns CDR1 SEHNR and CDR2 FQNEAQ (reference sequence). V was shortened by 5 bases and J by 6 bases, with 16 bases between the two germline ends. The CDR3 is 14 residues long. CDR3 nucleotide sequence: TGTGCCAGCAGCCCGTGGGTGGAGTACGATGGCTACACCTTC. It encodes CASSPWVEYDGYTF.

This chain uses TRBV20-1 with TRBJ1-4; D is possibly TRBD1 (6 bases). V was pared by 4 bases and J by 8 bases, with 14 bases between. The CDR3 has 13 amino acids. Germline-derived CDR1 and CDR2 are DFQATT and SNEGSKA (reference sequence). CDR3 sequence reads: CSAIEGGREKLFF. Here the CDR3 DNA reads TGCAGTGCTATTGAGGGGGGAAGAGAAAAACTGTTTTTT.

The DNA for the CDR3 is TGTGCCAGCAGCGGCATGGGGCAGGAGGTGACGACAGGGGGCTTTGACTTGGGTGAGCAGTTCTTC. Translated, it gives CASSGMGQEVTTGGFDLGEQFF. The rearrangement joins TRBV3-1 (or the pseudogene TRBV3-2) to TRBJ2-1; 10 nucleotides agree with TRBD1. The trim removed 5 bases at V and 9 bases at J, leaving 31 bases unmatched. The CDR3 spans 22 residues. CDR1 and CDR2 (germline): LGHDT, YNNKEL (reference sequence).

This chain joins TRBV20-1 and TRBJ1-2, with a tentative D call TRBD1 (6 bases). The length of the CDR3 is 11 residues. Trimming shortened V by 6 bases and J by 8 bases, and 13 bases separated the two germline ends. From germline, CDR1 is DFQATT and CDR2 SNEGSKA (reference sequence). The CDR3 region has the DNA TGCAGTGCCATTACAGGGTTCGGCTACACCTTC. This gives the protein CSAITGFGYTF.

The chain is built from TRBV14 and TRBJ1-6; D call uncertain. Per the germline V gene, CDR1 is SGHDN and CDR2 is FVKESK. Trimming pared 5 bases from V and 8 bases from J, leaving 10 bases between. The CDR3 has 13 residues. CDR3 nucleotide sequence: TGTGCCAGCAGCTACGCCCGGGATTCACCCCTCCACTTT. Translation gives CASSYARDSPLHF.

The chain couples TRBV5-5 to TRBJ2-7, with 7 nucleotides matching TRBD1. Germline assignment: CDR1 SGHKS and CDR2 YYEKEE (reference sequence). The CDR3 length is 13 residues. J lost 3 bases, V lost 4 bases, and 4 bases had no gene match. In DNA form, the CDR3 reads TGTGCCAGCAGCCGGGGACAGATCTACGAGCAGTACGTC. Translated, it gives CASSRGQIYEQYV.

The chain links TRBV19 to TRBJ2-1, with 10 bases that match TRBD2. J was trimmed by 5 bases and V by 3 bases; bases with no gene match: 4. The V gene's germline CDR1 is LNHDA and CDR2 SQIVND (reference sequence). The CDR3 extends over 15 amino acids. CDR3 bases: TGTGCCAGTAGTATCTACACTAGCGGGGACAATGAGCAGTTCTTC. It translates to CASSIYTSGDNEQFF.

The J gene is TRBJ1-6, the V gene TRBV27, with D perhaps TRBD1 (5 bases). The V and J ends lost 3 bases and 10 bases respectively, with 13 bases between them. This CDR3 is built from 14 residues. The germline V gene encodes CDR1 MNHEY and CDR2 SMNVEV (reference sequence). The CDR3, as DNA: TGTGCCAGCAGTTTTCGAACAGGCAACTCACCCCTCCACTTT. It translates to CASSFRTGNSPLHF.

The chain carries TRBV12-3 or TRBV12-4 and TRBJ1-2; the D gene is possibly TRBD1 (5 bases). V lost 3 bases and J lost 8, with 7 bases in between. The CDR3 has 11 amino acids. CDR3 loop: CASSFGGGYTF. The CDR3 nucleotides read TGTGCCAGCAGTTTTGGGGGGGGCTACACCTTC.

This rearrangement joins TRBV30 to TRBJ1-5; D is uncertain. Germline values: CDR1 GTSNPN, CDR2 SVGIG (reference sequence). CDR3 size: 15 residues. The germline V and J ends were trimmed by 1 base and 3 bases, with 13 bases remaining between them. CDR3 nucleotides: TGTGCCTGGAGTGAAGACACCGGCTCCAATCAGCCCCAGCATTTT. Its translation is CAWSEDTGSNQPQHF.

The rearrangement links TRBV7-2 to TRBJ2-7; 8 bases align to TRBD1. The V segment lost 3 bases and the J segment 3 bases; nucleotides outside the gene matches: 7. CDR1 is SGHTA and CDR2 is FQGNSA in the germline V gene. This CDR3 spans 15 amino acids. The CDR3 DNA sequence: TGTGCCAGCAGCTTGAGACAGGGGTTAAACTACGAGCAGTACTTC. Residues: CASSLRQGLNYEQYF.